Following are 25 T cell receptor beta chains from one sample sequenced in a study of blood T cell repertoires in COVID-19. TCRdb keeps only in-frame clones here, not all; method: immunoSEQ multiplex PCR. The sample consists of around 24,000 clones, 90% of them appearing once. Sequenced material: peripheral blood. These receptors were collected from a woman aged 55 to 70 with active COVID-19.

The chain is built from TRBV5-4 and TRBJ2-7; 7 bases fit TRBD1. Looked up from germline, CDR1 is SGHNT and CDR2 is YYREEE (reference sequence). Germline trimming cut 3 bases from V and 3 bases from J; bases unmatched to any gene: 12. The CDR3 totals 16 residues. CDR3 sequence: CASSSTVRTGYYEQYF. DNA of the CDR3: TGTGCCAGCAGCTCCACCGTCCGGACAGGTTACTACGAGCAGTACTTC.

The chain couples TRBV5-5 to TRBJ2-7; 10 positions agree with TRBD1. This CDR3 contains 14 residues. Germline values: CDR1 SGHKS, CDR2 YYEKEE (reference sequence). Trimming at V came to 3 bases and at J to 4 bases, leaving 4 bases not matched to a gene. CDR3 residues: CASSSGQGFYEQYF. CDR3 coding DNA: TGTGCCAGCAGCTCGGGACAGGGGTTTTACGAGCAGTACTTC.

CDR3 nucleotide sequence: TGTGCCAGCAGCTTATTCGGTGAGCAGTTCTTC. It codes for CASSLFGEQFF. J is TRBJ2-1 and V is TRBV7-2, with D uncertain. Trimming pared 2 bases from V and 9 bases from J, leaving 5 bases between. The germline V gene encodes CDR1 SGHTA and CDR2 FQGNSA. The CDR3 loop spans 11 amino acids.

The chain recombines TRBV5-1 with TRBJ2-2; the D is unclear. Germline V gene data show CDR1 as SGHRS and CDR2 as YFSETQ. The CDR3 length is 16 residues. The V end was cut by 0 bases, the J end by 1 base, with 10 bases between. The CDR3 nucleotides read TGCGCCAGCAGCTTGGAGTACAGTATGAACACCGGGGAGCTGTTTTTT. Its protein is CASSLEYSMNTGELFF.

This sequence joins TRBV7-9 and TRBJ2-1; TRBD2 matches 7 bases. V lost 5 bases, J lost 8 bases, and 9 bases stayed unmatched. Germline V gene data show CDR1 as SEHNR and CDR2 as FQNEAQ (reference sequence). The CDR3 contains 14 residues. The CDR3 bases are TGTGCCAGCAGCGGGACTAACCGCTTCGATGAGCAGTTCTTC. It translates to CASSGTNRFDEQFF.

The genes are TRBV19 and TRBJ1-2; 9 bases fit TRBD1. CDR1 is LNHDA, CDR2 SQIVND, per germline (reference sequence). The CDR3 length is 15 residues. V gave up 4 bases and J gave up 4 bases; unmatched junction bases: 7. Here the CDR3 DNA reads TGTGCCAGTAGTACTCCCGGGACAGGGACCTATGGCTACACCTTC. Translation gives CASSTPGTGTYGYTF.

This chain joins TRBV19 and TRBJ2-7; a possible D gene is TRBD1 (5 bases). Germline lookup yields CDR1 LNHDA and CDR2 SQIVND (reference sequence). The CDR3 spans 14 residues. V gave up 1 base and J gave up 1 base, with 8 bases separating them. Here the CDR3 reads CASSIGGPSYEQYF. The CDR3 DNA reads as TGTGCCAGTAGTATAGGGGGCCCGTCCTACGAGCAGTACTTC. Combining the CDR3 with reference TRBV19 and TRBJ2-7 gives the whole variable domain DGGITQSPKYLFRKEGQNVTLSCEQNLNHDAMYWYRQDPGQGLRLIYYSQIVNDFQKGDIAEGYSVSREKKESFPLTVTSAQKNPTAFYLCASSIGGPSYEQYFGPGTRLTVT.

J is TRBJ2-5 and V is TRBV5-4; 10 nucleotides agree with TRBD2. The CDR3 contains 15 residues. V lost 5 bases, J lost 4 bases, and 8 bases stayed unmatched. Per germline, CDR1 SGHNT and CDR2 YYREEE (reference sequence). The CDR3 bases are TGTGCCAGCAGGGCGGAGCTAGCGGGAGCAGAGACCCAGTACTTC. It encodes CASRAELAGAETQYF. The full variable domain, its missing parts supplied by reference TRBV5-4 and TRBJ2-5, is ETGVTQSPTHLIKTRGQQVTLRCSSQSGHNTVSWYQQALGQGPQFIFQYYREEENGRGNFPPRFSGLQFPNYSSELNVNALELDDSALYLCASRAELAGAETQYFGPGTRLLVL.

V and J are TRBV6-2 or TRBV6-3 and TRBJ2-5; no clear D. V gave up 4 bases and J gave up 2 bases, with 11 bases separating them. Germline lookup yields CDR1 MNHEY and CDR2 SVGEGT. The CDR3 spans 14 residues. CDR3 bases: TGTGCCAGCAGTTCGACAACGGTTCAAGAGACCCAGTACTTC. This translates into CASSSTTVQETQYF.

J is TRBJ2-2 and V is TRBV7-3; a possible D gene is TRBD2 (5 bases). The CDR3 length is 16 residues. Germline CDR1 and CDR2: SGHTA and FQGTGA. V lost 1 base to trimming and J lost 2 bases, with 11 bases between them. CDR3 region: CASSLNRAGNTGELFF. The DNA of the CDR3 is TGTGCCAGCAGCTTAAATCGGGCGGGCAACACCGGGGAGCTGTTTTTT.

The count of this clone is one. The chain combines TRBV5-8 with TRBJ2-7; 10 positions match TRBD1. Germline V lookup: CDR1 SGHTS, CDR2 YDEGEE. The CDR3 length is 14 residues. The J segment lost 3 bases and the V segment lost 4 bases, leaving 4 bases of the junction unmatched. The CDR3 DNA is TGTGCCAGCAGCGGGCGGGACAGGGGCTACGAGCAGTACTTC. It specifies CASSGRDRGYEQYF.

V is TRBV7-9 and J is TRBJ2-1, with a weak D call TRBD2 (5 bases). This CDR3 spans 14 amino acids. V shed 8 bases and J shed 1 base, with 12 bases lying between them. Germline lookup yields CDR1 SEHNR and CDR2 FQNEAQ (reference sequence). In DNA form, the CDR3 reads TGTGCCAGCGTTGGGGAGAGGTCCTACAATGAGCAGTTCTTC. Its protein is CASVGERSYNEQFF.

CDR3 in amino acids: CAWKGDSFSYNEQFF. CDR3 bases: TGTGCCTGGAAGGGAGACTCCTTCTCCTACAATGAGCAGTTCTTC. The chain uses TRBV30 and TRBJ2-1; D perhaps matches TRBD2 (5 bases). CDR1 GTSNPN and CDR2 SVGIG come from the germline V gene (reference sequence). Deletions cut 4 bases from V and 0 bases from J, with 13 bases between. This CDR3 contains 15 residues.

The CDR3 is CASSNSGRTYNEQFF. The CDR3 region has the DNA TGTGCCAGCAGCAACTCCGGGAGGACTTACAATGAGCAGTTCTTC. V and J are TRBV7-2 and TRBJ2-1, with 7 positions matching TRBD2. Trimming removed 5 bases from V and 4 bases from J; junction bases left unmatched: 8. Germline CDR1 is SGHTA and CDR2 is FQGNSA. The CDR3 length is 15 residues.

The V and J genes are TRBV2 and TRBJ2-7, with 7 positions matching TRBD1. CDR1 SNHLY and CDR2 FYNNEI come from the germline V gene. The CDR3 runs 14 residues. With 4 bases clipped from V and 3 bases from J, the junction kept 6 bases outside the gene matches. CDR3 protein: CASSVRQGVYEQYF. The DNA for the CDR3 is TGTGCCAGCAGTGTAAGGCAGGGGGTCTACGAGCAGTACTTC.

This chain links TRBV30 with TRBJ2-5; 10 nucleotides line up with TRBD2. CDR1 and CDR2 from the germline V gene are GTSNPN and SVGIG (reference sequence). V was pared by 0 bases and J by 3 bases, with 13 bases of the junction left unmatched. This CDR3 comprises 18 residues. The CDR3 bases are TGTGCCTGGAGTGTACACCTAGCGGGAGATAGTATAGAAGAGACCCAGTACTTC. Residues: CAWSVHLAGDSIEETQYF. Combining the CDR3 with reference TRBV30 and TRBJ2-5 gives the whole variable domain SQTIHQWPATLVQPVGSPLSLECTVEGTSNPNLYWYRQAAGRGLQLLFYSVGIGQISSEVPQNLSASRPQDRQFILSSKKLLLSDSGFYLCAWSVHLAGDSIEETQYFGPGTRLLVL.

This clone was seen more than once but under ten times. This chain connects TRBV5-6 to TRBJ1-5; D is unclear. Germline V gives CDR1 SGHDT, CDR2 YYEEEE. CDR3 length equals 13 residues. The V end lost 2 bases, the J end lost 11 bases, and 14 bases lay between the germline ends. CDR3 protein: CASSFGGLVSQHF. The CDR3 nucleotides are TGTGCCAGCAGCTTTGGCGGATTAGTATCCCAGCATTTT.

The chain uses TRBV11-2 and TRBJ2-7; 8 bases agree with TRBD2. CDR3 size: 14 residues. V shed 4 bases and J 6 bases; nucleotides not matched to a gene: 8. Germline-derived CDR1 and CDR2 are SGHAT and FQNNGV. CDR3 coding DNA: TGTGCCAGCAGCTACCTTCGGGGGGGAGGCGAGCAGTACTTC. Amino acid sequence: CASSYLRGGGEQYF.

This clone counts as medium-sized. This CDR3 fails to terminate in the conserved phenylalanine or tryptophan, so it likely reflects a read error. It is unclear where the CDR3 begins or ends on the DNA, so no DNA is shown, and the CDR3 is as TCRdb lists it. This chain joins TRBV6-2 or TRBV6-3 and TRBJ2-7; the D call TRBD2 from the table was never checked on the DNA. The CDR3 is 13 amino acids long, termini counted. Germline V lookup: CDR1 MNHEY, CDR2 SVGEGT. This CDR3 reads CASSPGSGELNRI.

The chain links TRBV5-1 to TRBJ2-1, with 10 bases identical to TRBD2. With 4 bases clipped from V and 6 bases from J, the junction kept 10 bases outside the gene matches. The CDR3 sequence is 16 residues long. CDR1 and CDR2 (germline): SGHRS, YFSETQ. DNA of the CDR3: TGCGCCAGCAGCCCAAGATCTAGCGGGAGACCCAATGAGCAGTTCTTC. Amino acids: CASSPRSSGRPNEQFF. Drawing the rest from reference TRBV5-1 and TRBJ2-1, the complete variable domain is KAGVTQTPRYLIKTRGQQVTLSCSPISGHRSVSWYQQTPGQGLQFLFEYFSETQRNKGNFPGRFSGRQFSNSRSEMNVSTLELGDSALYLCASSPRSSGRPNEQFFGPGTRLTVL.

J is TRBJ2-7 and V is TRBV24-1; 8 bases are a match to TRBD1. The V gene's germline CDR1 is KGHDR and CDR2 SFDVKD. The CDR3 spans 14 residues. Trimming cost V 7 bases and J 4 bases; bases outside gene matches: 8. CDR3 protein: CATSRTGSSYEQYF. The CDR3, as DNA: TGTGCCACCAGCCGGACAGGGAGTTCGTACGAGCAGTACTTC.

This clone was observed a single time. The chain is built from TRBV7-3 and TRBJ2-1, with 10 bases identical to TRBD2. The CDR3 contains 16 residues. The ends lost 2 bases at V and 5 bases at J; junction bases unmatched: 6. Germline CDR1 and CDR2: SGHTA and FQGTGA. CDR3 in DNA: TGTGCCAGCAGCTTAGAACTAGCGGGAAGGAACAATGAGCAGTTCTTC. It yields the protein CASSLELAGRNNEQFF.

The J gene is TRBJ1-6, the V gene TRBV7-3, with D possibly matching TRBD1 (6 bases). The CDR3 covers 14 residues. Trimming cost V 5 bases and J 6 bases, with 11 bases left between them. Germline values: CDR1 SGHTA, CDR2 FQGTGA. The CDR3 DNA reads as TGTGCCAGCAGCCGACAGGCCAGTAATTCACCCCTCCACTTT. Its translation: CASSRQASNSPLHF. Using reference TRBV7-3 and TRBJ1-6 for the parts outside the CDR3, the full variable domain is GAGVSQTPSNKVTEKGKYVELRCDPISGHTALYWYRQSLGQGPEFLIYFQGTGAADDSGLPNDRFFAVRPEGSVSTLKIQRTERGDSAVYLCASSRQASNSPLHFGNGTRLTVT.

This chain joins TRBV7-2 and TRBJ2-3, with D unresolved. The CDR3 is 16 residues long. V was trimmed by 5 bases and J by 8 bases, leaving 23 bases between them. The germline V gene has CDR1 SGHTA and CDR2 FQGNSA. The CDR3 nucleotides are TGTGCCAGCAGCGCCAGGTCGGTAGGCCCACTCGGTACGCAGTATTTT. It yields the protein CASSARSVGPLGTQYF.

V is TRBV5-1 and J is TRBJ2-1; 10 bases agree with TRBD2. J was trimmed by 7 bases and V by 4 bases; bases with no gene match: 11. Germline lookup yields CDR1 SGHRS and CDR2 YFSETQ. The CDR3 runs to 16 residues. CDR3 loop: CASSPVSGRASNEQFF. The CDR3 DNA reads TGCGCCAGCAGCCCGGTGAGCGGGAGGGCCAGTAATGAGCAGTTCTTC.